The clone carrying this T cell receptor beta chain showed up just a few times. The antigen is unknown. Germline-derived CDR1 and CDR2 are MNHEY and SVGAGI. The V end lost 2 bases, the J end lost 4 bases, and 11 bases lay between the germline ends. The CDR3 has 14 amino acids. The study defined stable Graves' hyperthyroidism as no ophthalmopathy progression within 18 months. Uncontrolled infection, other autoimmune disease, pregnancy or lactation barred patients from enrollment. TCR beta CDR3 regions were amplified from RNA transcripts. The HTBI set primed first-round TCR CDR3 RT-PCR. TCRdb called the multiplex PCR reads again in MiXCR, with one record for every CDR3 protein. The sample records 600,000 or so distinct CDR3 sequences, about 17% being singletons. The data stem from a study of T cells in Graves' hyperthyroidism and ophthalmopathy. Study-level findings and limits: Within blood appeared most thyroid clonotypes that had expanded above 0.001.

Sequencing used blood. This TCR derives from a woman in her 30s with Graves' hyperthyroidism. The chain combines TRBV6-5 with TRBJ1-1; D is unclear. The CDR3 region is CASSYRNIGTEAFF. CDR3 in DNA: TGTGCCAGCAGTTACCGAAATATAGGCACTGAAGCTTTCTTT.